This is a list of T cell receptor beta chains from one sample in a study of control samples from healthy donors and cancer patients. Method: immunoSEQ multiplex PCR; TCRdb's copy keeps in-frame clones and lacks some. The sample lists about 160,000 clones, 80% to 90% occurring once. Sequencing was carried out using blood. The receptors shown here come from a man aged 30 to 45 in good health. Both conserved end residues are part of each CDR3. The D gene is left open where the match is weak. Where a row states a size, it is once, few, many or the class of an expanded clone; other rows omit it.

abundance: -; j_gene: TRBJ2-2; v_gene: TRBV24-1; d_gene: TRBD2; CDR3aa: CATEVAGGAGELFF; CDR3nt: TGTGCCACCGAAGTAGCGGGAGGGGCCGGGGAGCTGTTTTTT
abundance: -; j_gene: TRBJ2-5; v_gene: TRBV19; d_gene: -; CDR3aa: CASSMGVGRGRETQYF; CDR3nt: TGTGCCAGTAGTATGGGTGTGGGCAGGGGAAGGGAGACCCAGTACTTC
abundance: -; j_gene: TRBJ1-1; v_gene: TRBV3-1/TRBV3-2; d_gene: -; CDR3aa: CASSPFKNTEAFF; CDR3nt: TGTGCCAGCAGCCCCTTCAAGAACACTGAAGCTTTCTTT
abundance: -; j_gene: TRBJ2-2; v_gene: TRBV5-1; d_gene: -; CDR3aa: CASSLLERGELFF; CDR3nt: TGCGCCAGCAGCTTACTAGAGCGGGGGGAGCTGTTTTTT
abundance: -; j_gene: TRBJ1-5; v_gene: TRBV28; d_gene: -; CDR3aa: CASSLTRDNQPQHF; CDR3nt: TGTGCCAGCAGTTTAACCAGGGACAATCAGCCCCAGCATTTT
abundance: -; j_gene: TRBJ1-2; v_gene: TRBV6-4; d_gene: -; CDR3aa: CASSDGRNYGYTF; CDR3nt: TGTGCCAGCAGTGATGGAAGAAACTATGGCTACACCTTC
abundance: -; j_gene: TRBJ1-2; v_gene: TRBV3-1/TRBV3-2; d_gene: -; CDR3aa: CASSPGTNYGYTF; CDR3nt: TGTGCCAGCAGCCCGGGGACGAACTATGGCTACACCTTC
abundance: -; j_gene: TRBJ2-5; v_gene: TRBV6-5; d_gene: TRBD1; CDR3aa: CASRLTGGSGETQYF; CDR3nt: TGTGCCAGCAGATTGACAGGGGGTTCGGGAGAGACCCAGTACTTC
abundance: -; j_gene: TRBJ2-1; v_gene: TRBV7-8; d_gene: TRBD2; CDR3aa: CASSPISAGGRQFF; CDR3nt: TGTGCCAGCAGCCCCATTTCCGCGGGGGGGAGGCAGTTCTTC
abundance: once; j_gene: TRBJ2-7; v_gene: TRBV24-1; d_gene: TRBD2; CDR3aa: CATSDPTSGDQYF; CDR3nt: TGTGCCACCAGTGATCCGACTAGCGGGGACCAGTACTTC
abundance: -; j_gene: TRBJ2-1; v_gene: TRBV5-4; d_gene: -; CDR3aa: CASSFDRSSYNEQFF; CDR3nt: TGTGCCAGCAGCTTTGACAGGAGCTCCTACAATGAGCAGTTCTTC
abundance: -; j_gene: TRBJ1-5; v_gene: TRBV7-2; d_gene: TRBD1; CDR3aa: CASSLETGDNQPQHF; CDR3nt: TGTGCCAGCAGCTTAGAAACAGGGGACAATCAGCCCCAGCATTTT
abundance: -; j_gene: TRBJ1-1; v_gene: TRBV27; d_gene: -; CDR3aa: CASSKQGPNTEAFF; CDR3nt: TGTGCCAGCAGTAAACAGGGTCCGAACACTGAAGCTTTCTTT
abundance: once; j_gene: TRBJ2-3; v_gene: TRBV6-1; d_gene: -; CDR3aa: CASSELGHSTDTQYF; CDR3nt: TGTGCCAGCAGTGAATTGGGACACAGCACAGATACGCAGTATTTT
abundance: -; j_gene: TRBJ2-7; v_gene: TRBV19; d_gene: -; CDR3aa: CASSKGPNEQYF; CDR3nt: TGTGCCAGTAGTAAGGGCCCCAACGAGCAGTACTTC
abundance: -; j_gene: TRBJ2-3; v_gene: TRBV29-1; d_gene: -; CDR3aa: CSVRDSRGVDTQYF; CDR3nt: TGCAGCGTCCGGGACTCACGGGGCGTAGATACGCAGTATTTT
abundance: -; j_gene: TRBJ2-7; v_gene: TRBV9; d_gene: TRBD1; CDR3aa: CASSLHLGTGTTYEQYF; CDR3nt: TGTGCCAGCAGCCTACATCTCGGGACAGGGACAACCTACGAGCAGTACTTC
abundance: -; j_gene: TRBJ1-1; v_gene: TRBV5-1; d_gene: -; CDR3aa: CASSLGTPLGEAFF; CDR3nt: TGCGCCAGCAGCTTAGGGACCCCCCTGGGTGAAGCTTTCTTT
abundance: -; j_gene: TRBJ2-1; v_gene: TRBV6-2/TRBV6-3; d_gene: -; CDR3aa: CASSYSIVIQEQFF; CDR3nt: TGTGCCAGCAGTTACTCGATAGTAATACAAGAGCAGTTCTTC
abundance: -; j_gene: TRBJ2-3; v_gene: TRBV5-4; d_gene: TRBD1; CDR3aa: CASSLKLGGGDRQYF; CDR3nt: TGTGCCAGCAGTCTTAAGTTAGGGGGCGGTGATCGGCAGTATTTT
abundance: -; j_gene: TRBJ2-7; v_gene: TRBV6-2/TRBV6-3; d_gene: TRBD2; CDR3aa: CASSELAGGNYEQYF; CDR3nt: TGTGCCAGCAGTGAGCTAGCGGGAGGGAACTACGAGCAGTACTTC
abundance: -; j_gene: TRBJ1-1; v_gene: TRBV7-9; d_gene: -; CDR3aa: CASSLGGLTEAFF; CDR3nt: TGTGCCAGCAGCTTGGGGGGTTTGACTGAAGCTTTCTTT
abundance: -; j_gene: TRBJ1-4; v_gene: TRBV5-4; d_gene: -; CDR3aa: CASSREVATNEKLFF; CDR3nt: TGTGCCAGCAGCCGGGAGGTCGCAACTAATGAAAAACTGTTTTTT
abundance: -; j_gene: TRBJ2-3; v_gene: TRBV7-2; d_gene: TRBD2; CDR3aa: CASSLRRGTDTQYF; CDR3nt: TGTGCCAGCAGCTTGAGGCGGGGGACAGATACGCAGTATTTT
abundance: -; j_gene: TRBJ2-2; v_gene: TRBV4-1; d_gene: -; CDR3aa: CASSQVDMGFPTGELFF; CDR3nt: TGCGCCAGCAGCCAAGTTGATATGGGCTTCCCCACCGGGGAGCTGTTTTTT
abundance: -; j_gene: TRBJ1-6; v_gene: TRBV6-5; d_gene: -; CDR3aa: CASSYESWRSPLHF; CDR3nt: TGTGCCAGCAGTTACGAGTCTTGGCGCTCACCCCTCCACTTT
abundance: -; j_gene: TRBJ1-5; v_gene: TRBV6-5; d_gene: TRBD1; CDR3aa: CASSRTGGFNQPQHF; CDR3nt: TGTGCCAGCAGTAGGACAGGGGGTTTTAATCAGCCCCAGCATTTT
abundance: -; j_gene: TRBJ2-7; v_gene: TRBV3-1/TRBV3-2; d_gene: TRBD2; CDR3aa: CASSSGTKAYEQYF; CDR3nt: TGTGCCAGCAGCTCAGGGACTAAAGCCTACGAGCAGTACTTC
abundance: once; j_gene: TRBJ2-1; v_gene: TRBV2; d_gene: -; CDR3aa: CASSGLAWYEQFF; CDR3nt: TGTGCCAGCAGTGGCCTAGCGTGGTATGAGCAGTTCTTC
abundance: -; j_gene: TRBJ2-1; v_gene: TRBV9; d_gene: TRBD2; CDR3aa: CASSVRAGLGSYNEQFF; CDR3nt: TGTGCCAGCAGCGTGAGGGCGGGACTAGGCTCCTACAATGAGCAGTTCTTC
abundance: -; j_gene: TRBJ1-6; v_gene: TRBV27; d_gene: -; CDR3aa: CASRRIRGGNSPLHF; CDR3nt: TGTGCCAGCAGACGTATCAGGGGAGGAAATTCACCCCTCCACTTT
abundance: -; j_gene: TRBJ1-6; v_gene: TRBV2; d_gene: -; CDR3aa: CASSESGIYNSPLHF; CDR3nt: TGTGCCAGCAGTGAAAGCGGTATCTATAATTCACCCCTCCACTTT
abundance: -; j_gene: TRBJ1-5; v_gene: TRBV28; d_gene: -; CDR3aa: CASSIYQPQHF; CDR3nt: TGTGCCAGCAGTATTTATCAGCCCCAGCATTTT
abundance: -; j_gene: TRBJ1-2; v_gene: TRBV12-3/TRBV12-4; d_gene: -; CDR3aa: CASSQNLYGYTF; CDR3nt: TGTGCCAGCAGTCAGAACCTCTATGGCTACACCTTC
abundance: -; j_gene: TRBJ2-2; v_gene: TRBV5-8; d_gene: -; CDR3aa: CASSLLGGTGELFF; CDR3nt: TGTGCCAGCAGCTTGTTAGGGGGCACCGGGGAGCTGTTTTTT
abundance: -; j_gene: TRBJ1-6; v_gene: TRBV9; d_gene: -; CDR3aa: CASSVGGDGSPLHF; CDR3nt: TGTGCCAGCAGCGTGGGAGGAGATGGTTCACCCCTCCACTTT
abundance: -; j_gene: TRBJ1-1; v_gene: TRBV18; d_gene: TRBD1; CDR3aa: CASSPPRGTGNTEAFF; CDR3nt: TGTGCCAGCTCACCACCGCGGGGGACAGGGAACACTGAAGCTTTCTTT
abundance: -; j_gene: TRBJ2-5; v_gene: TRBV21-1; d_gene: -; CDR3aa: CATRALLAGGETQYF; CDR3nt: TGTGCCACCAGGGCCCTATTAGCGGGAGGAGAGACCCAGTACTTC
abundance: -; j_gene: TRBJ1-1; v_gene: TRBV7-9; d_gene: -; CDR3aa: CASSPGQWMNTEAFF; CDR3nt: TGTGCCAGCAGCCCAGGACAGTGGATGAACACTGAAGCTTTCTTT
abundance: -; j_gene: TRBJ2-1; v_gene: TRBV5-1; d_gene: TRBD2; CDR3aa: CASLAGTPGSYNEQFF; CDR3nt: TGCGCCAGCTTAGCGGGGACTCCTGGCTCCTACAATGAGCAGTTCTTC
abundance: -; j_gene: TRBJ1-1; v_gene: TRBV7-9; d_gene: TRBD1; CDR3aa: CASSLRGQATEAFF; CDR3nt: TGTGCCAGCAGCTTAAGGGGACAGGCCACTGAAGCTTTCTTT
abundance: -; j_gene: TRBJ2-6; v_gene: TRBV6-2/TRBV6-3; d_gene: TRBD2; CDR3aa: CASSYARRREDLGANVLTF; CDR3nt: TGTGCCAGCAGTTACGCCCGCCGGCGGGAGGATCTTGGGGCCAACGTCCTGACTTTC
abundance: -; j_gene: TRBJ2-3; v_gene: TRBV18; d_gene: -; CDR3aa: CASSRGDTQYF; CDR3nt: TGTGCCAGCTCACGGGGGGATACGCAGTATTTT
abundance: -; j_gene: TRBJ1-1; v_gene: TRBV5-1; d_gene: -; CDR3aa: CASTRGETMNTEAFF; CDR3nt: TGCGCCAGCACGCGAGGGGAAACCATGAACACTGAAGCTTTCTTT
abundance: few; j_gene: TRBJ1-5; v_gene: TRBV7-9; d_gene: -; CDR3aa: CASSRDTTTSNQPQHF; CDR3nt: TGTGCCAGCAGCCGAGACACTACCACTAGCAATCAGCCCCAGCATTTT
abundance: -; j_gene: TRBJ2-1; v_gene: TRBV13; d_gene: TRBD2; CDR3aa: CASSPGLAGGPSSYNEQFF; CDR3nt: TGTGCCAGCAGCCCGGGACTAGCGGGGGGCCCGAGCTCCTACAATGAGCAGTTCTTC
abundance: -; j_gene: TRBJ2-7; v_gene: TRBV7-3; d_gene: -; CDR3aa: CASTMMRGLPDFDYEQYF; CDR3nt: TGTGCCAGCACCATGATGAGGGGACTTCCTGACTTCGACTACGAGCAGTACTTC
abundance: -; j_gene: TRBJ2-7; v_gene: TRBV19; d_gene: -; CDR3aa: CASSMGLGSSEQYF; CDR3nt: TGTGCCAGTAGTATGGGTCTTGGGTCATCCGAGCAGTACTTC
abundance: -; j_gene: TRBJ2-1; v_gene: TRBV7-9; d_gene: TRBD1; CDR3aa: CASSQMTGGAFNNEQFF; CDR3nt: TGTGCCAGCAGCCAGATGACAGGGGGCGCGTTCAACAATGAGCAGTTCTTC
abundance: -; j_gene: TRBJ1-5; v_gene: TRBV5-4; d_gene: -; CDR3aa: CASSLAGNQPQHF; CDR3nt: TGTGCCAGCAGCTTGGCAGGCAATCAGCCCCAGCATTTT
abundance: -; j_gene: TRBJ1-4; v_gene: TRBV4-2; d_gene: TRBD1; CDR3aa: CASSQDRDRGLELFF; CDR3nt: TGTGCCAGCAGCCAAGACCGGGACAGGGGTTTAGAACTGTTTTTT
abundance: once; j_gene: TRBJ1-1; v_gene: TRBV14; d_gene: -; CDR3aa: CASSQDESCF; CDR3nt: TGTGCCAGCAGCCAAGATGAGTCCTGCTTT
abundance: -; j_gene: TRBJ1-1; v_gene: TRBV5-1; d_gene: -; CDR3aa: CASPFQGMNTEAFF; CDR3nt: TGCGCCAGTCCATTCCAGGGGATGAACACTGAAGCTTTCTTT
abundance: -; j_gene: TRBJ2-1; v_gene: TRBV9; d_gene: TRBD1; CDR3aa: CASSVEGQGSNEQFF; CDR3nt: TGTGCCAGCAGCGTAGAGGGACAGGGGTCCAATGAGCAGTTCTTC
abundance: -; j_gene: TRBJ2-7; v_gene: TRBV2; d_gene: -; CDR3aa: CASSGPGPGYEQYF; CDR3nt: TGTGCCAGCAGTGGACCGGGACCCGGCTACGAGCAGTACTTC
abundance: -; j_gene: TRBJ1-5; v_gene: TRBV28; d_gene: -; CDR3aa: CASGQSWQPQHF; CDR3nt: TGTGCCAGCGGGCAGTCTTGGCAGCCCCAGCATTTT
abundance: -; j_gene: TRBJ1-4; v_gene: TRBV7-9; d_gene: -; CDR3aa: CASSSPRAFNEKLFF; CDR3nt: TGTGCCAGCAGCTCCCCCCGGGCCTTTAATGAAAAACTGTTTTTT